This paragraph reports one TCR beta chain. TCRdb's table, derived via immunoSEQ multiplex PCR, lists solely in-frame clones and lacks some. Found here are around 170,000 clones, roughly four fifths of them singletons; the top ten hold under 7.5%. This sample stems from a study of blood T cell repertoires in COVID-19. This CDR3 has 16 amino acids. Per the germline V gene, CDR1 is MNHEY and CDR2 is SVGAGI. V lost 0 bases to trimming and J lost 8 bases; unmatched junction nucleotides: 7. Input material: peripheral blood. The chain has TRBV6-5 and TRBJ1-6, with 7 positions matching TRBD1. This clonotype was sampled from a middle-aged woman with acute or convalescent COVID-19. The CDR3 nucleotides read TGTGCCAGCAGTTACTCGGCAGGGGGTCCCTATTCACCCCTCCACTTT. Translated: CASSYSAGGPYSPLHF.